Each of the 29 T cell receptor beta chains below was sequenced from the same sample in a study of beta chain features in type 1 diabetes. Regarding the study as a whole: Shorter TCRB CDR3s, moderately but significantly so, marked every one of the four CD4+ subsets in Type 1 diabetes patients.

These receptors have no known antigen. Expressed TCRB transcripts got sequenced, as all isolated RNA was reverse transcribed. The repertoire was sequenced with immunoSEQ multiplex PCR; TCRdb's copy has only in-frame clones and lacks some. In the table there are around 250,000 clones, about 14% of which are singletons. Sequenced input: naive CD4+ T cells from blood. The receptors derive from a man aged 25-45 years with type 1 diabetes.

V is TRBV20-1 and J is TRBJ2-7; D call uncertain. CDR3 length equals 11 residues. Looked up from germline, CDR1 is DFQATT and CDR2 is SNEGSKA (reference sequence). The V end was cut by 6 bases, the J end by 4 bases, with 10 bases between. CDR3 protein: CSAHSGYEQYF. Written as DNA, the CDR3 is TGCAGTGCCCACTCGGGTTACGAGCAGTACTTC.

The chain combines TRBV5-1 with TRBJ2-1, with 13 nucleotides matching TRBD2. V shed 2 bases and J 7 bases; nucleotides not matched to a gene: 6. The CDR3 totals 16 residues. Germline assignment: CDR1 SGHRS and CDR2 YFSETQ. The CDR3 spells CASSFRLAGGGNEQFF. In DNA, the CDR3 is TGCGCCAGCAGCTTTCGACTAGCGGGAGGAGGGAATGAGCAGTTCTTC.

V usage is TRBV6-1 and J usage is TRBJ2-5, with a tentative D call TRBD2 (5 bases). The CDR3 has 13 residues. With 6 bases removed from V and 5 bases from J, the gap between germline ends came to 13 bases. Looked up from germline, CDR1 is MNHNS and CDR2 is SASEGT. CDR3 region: CASRRESGETQYF. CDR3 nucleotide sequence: TGTGCCAGCAGGAGGGAGTCCGGGGAGACCCAGTACTTC.

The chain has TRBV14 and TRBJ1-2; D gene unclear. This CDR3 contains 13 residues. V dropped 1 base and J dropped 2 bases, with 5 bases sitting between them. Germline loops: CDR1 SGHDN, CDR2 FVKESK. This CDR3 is CASSQVLNYGYTF. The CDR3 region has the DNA TGTGCCAGCAGCCAAGTATTGAACTATGGCTACACCTTC.

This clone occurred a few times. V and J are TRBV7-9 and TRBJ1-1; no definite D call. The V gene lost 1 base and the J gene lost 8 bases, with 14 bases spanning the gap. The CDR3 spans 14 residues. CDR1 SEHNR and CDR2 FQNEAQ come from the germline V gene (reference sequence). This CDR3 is CASSLVQKRTEAFF. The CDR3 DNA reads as TGTGCCAGCAGCTTAGTACAGAAACGTACGGAAGCTTTCTTT. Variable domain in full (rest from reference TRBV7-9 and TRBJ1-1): DTGVSQNPRHKITKRGQNVTFRCDPISEHNRLYWYRQTLGQGPEFLTYFQNEAQLEKSRLLSDRFSAERPKGSFSTLEIQRTEQGDSAMYLCASSLVQKRTEAFFGQGTRLTVV.

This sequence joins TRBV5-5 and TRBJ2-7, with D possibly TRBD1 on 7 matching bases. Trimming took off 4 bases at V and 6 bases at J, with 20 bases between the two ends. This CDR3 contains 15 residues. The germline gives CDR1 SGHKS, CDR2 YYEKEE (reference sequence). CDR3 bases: TGTGCCAGCAGCCCAGGGGGGACGGTGGCCAGCGAGCAGTACTTC. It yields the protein CASSPGGTVASEQYF.

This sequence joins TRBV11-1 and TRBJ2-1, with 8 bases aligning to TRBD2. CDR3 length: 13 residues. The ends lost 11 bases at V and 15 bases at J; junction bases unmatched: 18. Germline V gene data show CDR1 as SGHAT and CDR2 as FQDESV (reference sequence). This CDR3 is CAGRGTSGLTRFF. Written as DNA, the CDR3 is TGTGCCGGCCGGGGTACTAGCGGCCTCACCCGGTTCTTC.

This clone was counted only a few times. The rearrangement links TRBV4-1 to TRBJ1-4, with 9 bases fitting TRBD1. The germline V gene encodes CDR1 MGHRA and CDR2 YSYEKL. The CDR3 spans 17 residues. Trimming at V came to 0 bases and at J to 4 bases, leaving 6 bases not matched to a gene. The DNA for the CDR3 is TGCGCCAGCAGCCAAGAAGGGACAGGGAGGGGTAATGAAAAACTGTTTTTT. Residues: CASSQEGTGRGNEKLFF.

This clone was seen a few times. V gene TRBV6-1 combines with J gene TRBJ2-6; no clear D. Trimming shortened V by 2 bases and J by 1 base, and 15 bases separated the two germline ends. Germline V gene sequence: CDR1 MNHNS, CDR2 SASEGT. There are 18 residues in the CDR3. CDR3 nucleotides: TGTGCCAGCAGTGAACCCCCCCATACAGAATCTGGGGCCAACGTCCTGACTTTC. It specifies CASSEPPHTESGANVLTF.

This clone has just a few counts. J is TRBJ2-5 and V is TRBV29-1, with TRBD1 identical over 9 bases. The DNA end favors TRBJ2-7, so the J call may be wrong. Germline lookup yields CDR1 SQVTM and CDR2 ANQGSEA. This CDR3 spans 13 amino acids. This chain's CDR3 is CSVEWDRDDEQYF. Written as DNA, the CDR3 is TGCAGCGTTGAGTGGGACAGGGACGACGAGCAGTACTTC.

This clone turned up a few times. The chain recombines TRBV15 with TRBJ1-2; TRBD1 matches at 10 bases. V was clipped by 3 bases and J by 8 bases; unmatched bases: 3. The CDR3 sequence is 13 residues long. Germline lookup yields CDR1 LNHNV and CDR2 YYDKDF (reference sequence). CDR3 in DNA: TGTGCCACCAGCAGGGGGGACAGGGGCGGCTACACCTTC. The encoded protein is CATSRGDRGGYTF.

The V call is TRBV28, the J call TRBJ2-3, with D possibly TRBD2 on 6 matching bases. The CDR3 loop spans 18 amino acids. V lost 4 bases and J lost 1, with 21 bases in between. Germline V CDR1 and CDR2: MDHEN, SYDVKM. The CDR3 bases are TGTGCCAGCAGTTCATCCCTAGCTGGAGGGAGTCGCACAGATACGCAGTATTTT. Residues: CASSSSLAGGSRTDTQYF.

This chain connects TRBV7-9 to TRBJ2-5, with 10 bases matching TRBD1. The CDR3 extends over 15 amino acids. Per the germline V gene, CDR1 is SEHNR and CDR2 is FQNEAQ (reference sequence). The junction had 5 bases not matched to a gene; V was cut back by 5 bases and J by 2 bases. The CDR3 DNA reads TGTGCCAGCAGCCTGGGACAGGGGACTCAAGAGACCCAGTACTTC. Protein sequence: CASSLGQGTQETQYF.

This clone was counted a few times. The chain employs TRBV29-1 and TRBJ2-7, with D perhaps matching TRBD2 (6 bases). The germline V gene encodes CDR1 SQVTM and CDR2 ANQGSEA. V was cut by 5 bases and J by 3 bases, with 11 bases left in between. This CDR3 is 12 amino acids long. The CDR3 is CSVYGSNYEQYF. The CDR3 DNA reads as TGCAGCGTTTACGGGAGTAACTACGAGCAGTACTTC.

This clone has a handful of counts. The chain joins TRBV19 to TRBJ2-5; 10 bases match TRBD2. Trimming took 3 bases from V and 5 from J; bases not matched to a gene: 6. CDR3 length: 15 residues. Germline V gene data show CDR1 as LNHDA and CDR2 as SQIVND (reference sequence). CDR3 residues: CASSITSGAGETQYF. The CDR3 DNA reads TGTGCCAGTAGTATTACTAGCGGGGCCGGGGAGACCCAGTACTTC.

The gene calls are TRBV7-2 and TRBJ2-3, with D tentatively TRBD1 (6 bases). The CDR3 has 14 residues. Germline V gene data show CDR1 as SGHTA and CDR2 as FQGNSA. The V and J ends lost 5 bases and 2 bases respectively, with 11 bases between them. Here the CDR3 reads CASSSDRYTDTQYF. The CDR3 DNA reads TGTGCCAGCAGCAGCGACAGGTACACAGATACGCAGTATTTT. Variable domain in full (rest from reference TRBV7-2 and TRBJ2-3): GAGVSQSPSNKVTEKGKDVELRCDPISGHTALYWYRQSLGQGLEFLIYFQGNSAPDKSGLPSDRFSAERTGGSVSTLTIQRTQQEDSAVYLCASSSDRYTDTQYFGPGTRLTVL.

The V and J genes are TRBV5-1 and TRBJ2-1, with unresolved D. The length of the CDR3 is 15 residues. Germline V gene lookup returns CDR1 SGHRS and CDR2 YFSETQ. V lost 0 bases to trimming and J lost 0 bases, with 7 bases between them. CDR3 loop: CASSLGAASYNEQFF. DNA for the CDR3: TGCGCCAGCAGCTTGGGGGCAGCCTCCTACAATGAGCAGTTCTTC.

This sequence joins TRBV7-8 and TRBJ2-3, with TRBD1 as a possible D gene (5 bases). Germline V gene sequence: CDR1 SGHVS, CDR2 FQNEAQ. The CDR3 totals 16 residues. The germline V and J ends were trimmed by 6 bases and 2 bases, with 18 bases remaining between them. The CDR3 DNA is TGTGCCAGCAGACCCGAACTGACAGCGTACACAGATACGCAGTATTTT. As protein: CASRPELTAYTDTQYF.

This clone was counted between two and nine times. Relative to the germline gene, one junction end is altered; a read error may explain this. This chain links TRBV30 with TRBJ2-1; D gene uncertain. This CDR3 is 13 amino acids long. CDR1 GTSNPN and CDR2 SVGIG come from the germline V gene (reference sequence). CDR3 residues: CAWSVASHNEQFF. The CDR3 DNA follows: TGTGCCTGGAGTGTAGCCTCCCACAATGAGCAGTTCTTC.

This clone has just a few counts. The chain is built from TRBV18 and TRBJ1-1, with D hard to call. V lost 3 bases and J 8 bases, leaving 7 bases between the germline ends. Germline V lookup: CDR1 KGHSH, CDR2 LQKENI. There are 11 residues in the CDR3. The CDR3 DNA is TGTGCCAGCTCACCTGGGAGGGAAGCTTTCTTT. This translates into CASSPGREAFF.

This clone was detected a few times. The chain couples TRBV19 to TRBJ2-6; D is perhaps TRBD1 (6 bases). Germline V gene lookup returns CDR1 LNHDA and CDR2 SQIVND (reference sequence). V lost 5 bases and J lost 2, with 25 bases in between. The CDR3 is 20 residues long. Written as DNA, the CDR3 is TGTGCCAGTAGTTCTCTGGGGGCCCCTGGGAGAGCGCCTGGGGCCAACGTCCTGACTTTC. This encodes CASSSLGAPGRAPGANVLTF.

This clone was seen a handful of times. Here the CDR3 DNA reads TGCGCCAGCAGCCAACAGACAGGGAACTATGGCTACACCTTC. Translated, it gives CASSQQTGNYGYTF. This sequence joins TRBV4-1 and TRBJ1-2, with 7 bases aligning to TRBD1. Germline V CDR1 and CDR2: MGHRA, YSYEKL. J was trimmed by 2 bases and V by 2 bases; bases with no gene match: 2. There are 14 residues in the CDR3.

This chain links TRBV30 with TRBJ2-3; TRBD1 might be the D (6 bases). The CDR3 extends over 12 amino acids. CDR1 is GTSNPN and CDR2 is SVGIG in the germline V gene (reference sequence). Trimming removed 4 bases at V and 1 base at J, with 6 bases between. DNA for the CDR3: TGTGCCTGGACAGGGGGCACAGATACGCAGTATTTT. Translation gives CAWTGGTDTQYF.

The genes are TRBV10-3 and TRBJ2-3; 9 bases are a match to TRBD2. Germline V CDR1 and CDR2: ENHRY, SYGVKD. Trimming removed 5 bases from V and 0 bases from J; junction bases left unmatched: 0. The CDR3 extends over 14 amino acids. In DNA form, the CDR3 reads TGTGCCATCAGTCTAGCGGGGAGCACAGATACGCAGTATTTT. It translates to CAISLAGSTDTQYF.

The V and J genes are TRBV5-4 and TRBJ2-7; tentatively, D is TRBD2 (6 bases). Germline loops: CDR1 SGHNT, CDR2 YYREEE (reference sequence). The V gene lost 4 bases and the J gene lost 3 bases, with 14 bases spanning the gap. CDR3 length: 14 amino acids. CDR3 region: CASSTRDSLYEQYF. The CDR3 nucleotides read TGTGCCAGCAGCACCCGGGACTCCCTCTACGAGCAGTACTTC.

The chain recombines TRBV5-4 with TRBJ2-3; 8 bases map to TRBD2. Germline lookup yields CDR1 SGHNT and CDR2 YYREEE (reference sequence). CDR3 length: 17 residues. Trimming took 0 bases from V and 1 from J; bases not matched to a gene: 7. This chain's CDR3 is CASSLARGGRGTDTQYF. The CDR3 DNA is TGTGCCAGCAGCTTGGCCCGGGGGGGCCGGGGCACAGATACGCAGTATTTT.

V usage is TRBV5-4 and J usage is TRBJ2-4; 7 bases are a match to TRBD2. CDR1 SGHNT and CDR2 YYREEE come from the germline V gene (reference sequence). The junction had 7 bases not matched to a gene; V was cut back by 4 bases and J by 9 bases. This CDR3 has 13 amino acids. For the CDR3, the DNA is TGTGCCAGCAGCACGACTAGCTCTGCCATTCAGTACTTC. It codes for CASSTTSSAIQYF.

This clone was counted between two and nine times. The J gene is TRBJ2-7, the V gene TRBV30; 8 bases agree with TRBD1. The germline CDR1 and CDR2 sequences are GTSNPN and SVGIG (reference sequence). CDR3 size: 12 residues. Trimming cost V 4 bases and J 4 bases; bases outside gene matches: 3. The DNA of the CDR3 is TGTGCCTGGATAGGGACAGGTTACGAGCAGTACTTC. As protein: CAWIGTGYEQYF. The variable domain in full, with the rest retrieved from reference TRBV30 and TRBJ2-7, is SQTIHQWPATLVQPVGSPLSLECTVEGTSNPNLYWYRQAAGRGLQLLFYSVGIGQISSEVPQNLSASRPQDRQFILSSKKLLLSDSGFYLCAWIGTGYEQYFGPGTRLTVT.

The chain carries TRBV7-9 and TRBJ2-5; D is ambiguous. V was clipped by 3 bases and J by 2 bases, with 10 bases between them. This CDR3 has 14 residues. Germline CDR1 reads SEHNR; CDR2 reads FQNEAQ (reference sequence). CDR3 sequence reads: CASSFGGIQETQYF. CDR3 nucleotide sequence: TGTGCCAGCAGCTTCGGCGGAATTCAAGAGACCCAGTACTTC.